This T cell receptor (beta chain) was retrieved from a study of blood T cell repertoires in COVID-19. Generated by immunoSEQ multiplex PCR, the TCRdb table keeps only in-frame clones and is missing some. The table includes around 100,000 clones, 84% detected once. This CDR3 comprises 14 residues. V was shortened by 1 base and J by 4 bases, with 8 bases between the two germline ends. From germline, CDR1 is SGHTA and CDR2 FQGNSA. The chain recombines TRBV7-2 with TRBJ2-1; D not resolved. Sequenced sample: peripheral blood. The receptor's source is a man between 65 and 85 years old with active or convalescent COVID-19. The CDR3: CASSLDPGYNEQFF. The CDR3 nucleotides are TGTGCCAGCAGCTTAGACCCAGGTTACAATGAGCAGTTCTTC.